A single sample gave rise to the 30 T cell receptor beta chains below, sequenced in a study of blood T cell repertoires in COVID-19. Some clones are missing from TCRdb's copy, which holds only in-frame ones; the method was immunoSEQ multiplex PCR. Of some 80,000 clones in the sample, roughly four fifths were seen once. Sequencing used peripheral blood. Receptors originate from a human donor in a cohort sampled during active COVID-19.

The chain is built from TRBV7-8 and TRBJ1-2; D gene unclear. Germline CDR1 SGHVS, CDR2 FQNEAQ. CDR3 size: 13 residues. V was clipped by 1 base and J by 6 bases, with 9 bases between them. CDR3 coding DNA: TGTGCCAGCAGCTTAGACAGATTGGATGGCTACACCTTC. Its translation is CASSLDRLDGYTF.

The chain recombines TRBV23-1 with TRBJ1-2, with D unclear. TRBV23-1 is annotated as an ORF whose role is uncertain. Trimming shortened V by 10 bases and J by 5 bases, and 11 bases separated the two germline ends. The CDR3 is 11 residues long. The CDR3 here is CATSHIYGYTF. CDR3 in DNA: TGCGCCACCAGCCACATTTATGGCTACACCTTC.

The chain recombines TRBV5-1 with TRBJ2-3; possibly TRBD1 for D (7 bases). This CDR3 contains 14 residues. Trimming took off 6 bases at V and 4 bases at J, with 15 bases between the two ends. The germline V gene has CDR1 SGHRS and CDR2 YFSETQ. This CDR3 reads CASIPGGGADTQYF. DNA of the CDR3: TGCGCCAGCATCCCTGGAGGGGGCGCAGATACGCAGTATTTT.

This clone was recorded only once. V gene TRBV9 combines with J gene TRBJ2-2; 7 bases align to TRBD2. The CDR3 length is 16 residues. Germline CDR1 is SGDLS and CDR2 is YYNGEE. Losses at the gene ends were 0 bases for V and 2 bases for J; bases not matched to a gene: 4. This CDR3 reads CASSVDGGFNTGELFF. Here the CDR3 DNA reads TGTGCCAGCAGCGTAGACGGGGGGTTTAACACCGGGGAGCTGTTTTTT.

The CDR3, as DNA: TGTGCCAGCAGCTCCGGCGGGGAGCTGTTTTTT. It specifies CASSSGGELFF. The chain employs TRBV7-2 and TRBJ2-2; D call uncertain. Germline values: CDR1 SGHTA, CDR2 FQGNSA. CDR3 length: 11 amino acids. V was cut by 4 bases and J by 7 bases, with 4 bases left in between.

Concerning this clone itself: An end of the junction does not agree with germline; a read error may underlie this. The chain has TRBV6-5 and TRBJ1-4; TRBD1 agrees at 7 bases. The CDR3 covers 11 residues. Germline CDR1 reads MNHEY; CDR2 reads SVGAGI. CDR3: CASRQVRDRIF. The CDR3 DNA follows: TGTGCCAGCAGACAAGTCCGGGACAGAATTTTT.

This chain links TRBV27 with TRBJ2-2, with 8 bases fitting TRBD2. Per the germline V gene, CDR1 is MNHEY and CDR2 is SMNVEV (reference sequence). With 2 bases clipped from V and 7 bases from J, the junction kept 9 bases outside the gene matches. The CDR3 contains 16 residues. The CDR3 here is CASSLRAGALSGELFF. The DNA of the CDR3 is TGTGCCAGCAGTTTACGAGCGGGGGCCCTTAGCGGGGAGCTGTTTTTT.

The J gene is TRBJ2-5, the V gene TRBV9; possibly TRBD1 for D (6 bases). The germline gives CDR1 SGDLS, CDR2 YYNGEE. Trimming took off 0 bases at V and 5 bases at J, with 14 bases between the two ends. This CDR3 is 15 amino acids long. The CDR3 here is CASSVETGQAETQYF. The DNA of the CDR3 is TGTGCCAGCAGCGTAGAGACAGGTCAGGCGGAGACCCAGTACTTC.

The chain couples TRBV6-5 to TRBJ1-5; D call uncertain. This CDR3 has 14 residues. Germline V gene sequence: CDR1 MNHEY, CDR2 SVGAGI. The V end was cut by 2 bases, the J end by 6 bases, with 11 bases between. CDR3 region: CASSYDNLGQPQHF. CDR3 DNA: TGTGCCAGCAGTTACGACAATTTGGGTCAGCCCCAGCATTTT.

This rearrangement joins TRBV5-4 to TRBJ1-1; TRBD1 matches 8 bases. Germline V gene data show CDR1 as SGHNT and CDR2 as YYREEE (reference sequence). V gave up 2 bases and J gave up 6 bases; unmatched junction bases: 6. The CDR3 is 14 amino acids. This CDR3 is CASSLGQGAPEAFF. As DNA, the CDR3 is TGTGCCAGCAGCTTAGGGCAGGGGGCCCCTGAAGCTTTCTTT.

J is TRBJ1-1 and V is TRBV19; 8 bases line up with TRBD1. Losses at the gene ends were 7 bases for V and 1 base for J; bases not matched to a gene: 11. The CDR3 covers 16 residues. Germline V CDR1 and CDR2: LNHDA, SQIVND (reference sequence). CDR3 sequence (DNA): TGTGCCAGTATCATCAGGACAGGGTGGCCGAACACTGAAGCTTTCTTT. Its translation: CASIIRTGWPNTEAFF. Together with reference TRBV19 and TRBJ1-1, the CDR3 gives the full variable domain: DGGITQSPKYLFRKEGQNVTLSCEQNLNHDAMYWYRQDPGQGLRLIYYSQIVNDFQKGDIAEGYSVSREKKESFPLTVTSAQKNPTAFYLCASIIRTGWPNTEAFFGQGTRLTVV.

Only one count was recorded for this clone. The chain couples TRBV6-4 to TRBJ2-7; 7 bases fit TRBD1. The CDR3 sequence is 19 residues long. V lost 6 bases, J lost 3 bases, and 23 bases stayed unmatched. Germline lookup yields CDR1 MRHNA and CDR2 SNTAGT. The CDR3 here is CASRDRRCILTGIGYEQYF. The CDR3, as DNA: TGTGCCAGCAGGGACCGCCGCTGTATATTGACAGGGATTGGCTACGAGCAGTACTTC.

The genes are TRBV5-6 and TRBJ1-2; 9 bases are a match to TRBD1. From germline, CDR1 is SGHDT and CDR2 YYEEEE. The CDR3 spans 13 residues. The ends lost 2 bases at V and 7 bases at J; junction bases unmatched: 3. CDR3 DNA: TGTGCCAGCAGCTTTGGGACAGGGACTGGCTACACCTTC. Translating gives CASSFGTGTGYTF.

The chain joins TRBV4-3 to TRBJ2-7; 7 bases line up with TRBD1. V lost 0 bases, J lost 2 bases, and 4 bases stayed unmatched. Germline lookup yields CDR1 LGHNA and CDR2 YSLEER. This CDR3 is built from 15 residues. The CDR3 here is CASSQDPRGPYEQYF. The DNA for the CDR3 is TGCGCCAGCAGCCAAGATCCTAGGGGGCCCTACGAGCAGTACTTC.

The rearrangement links TRBV7-2 to TRBJ2-5; TRBD1 agrees at 11 bases. V trimming: 5 bases; J trimming: 5 bases; junction bases outside the gene matches: 7. CDR3 length: 15 residues. The germline gives CDR1 SGHTA, CDR2 FQGNSA. The CDR3 loop is CASSPGQGAGETQYF. CDR3 nucleotides: TGTGCCAGCAGCCCCGGACAGGGGGCAGGGGAGACCCAGTACTTC.

V usage is TRBV12-3 or TRBV12-4 and J usage is TRBJ1-1; a weak D match, TRBD1 (6 bases). V gave up 4 bases and J gave up 3 bases, with 9 bases separating them. This CDR3 contains 13 residues. The CDR3 DNA follows: TGTGCCAGCAGTTACAGGGTCGACACTGAAGCTTTCTTT. It encodes CASSYRVDTEAFF.

The V call is TRBV6-6, the J call TRBJ2-7; 7 bases fit TRBD2. Germline assignment: CDR1 MNHNY and CDR2 SVGAGI (reference sequence). J was trimmed by 1 base and V by 5 bases; bases with no gene match: 8. This CDR3 comprises 15 residues. CDR3: CASSVTSDPSYEQYF. CDR3 bases: TGTGCCAGCAGTGTAACTAGCGACCCATCCTACGAGCAGTACTTC.

The rearrangement joins TRBV15 to TRBJ2-3, with 9 bases fitting TRBD1. Trimming took 2 bases from V and 1 from J; bases not matched to a gene: 7. Per germline, CDR1 LNHNV and CDR2 YYDKDF (reference sequence). This CDR3 contains 17 residues. CDR3 residues: CATSRLITGGGTDTQYF. CDR3 in DNA: TGTGCCACCAGCAGATTAATTACAGGGGGCGGCACAGATACGCAGTATTTT.

This chain uses TRBV6-2 or TRBV6-3 with TRBJ1-1; D unclear. CDR3 length: 18 residues. Germline-derived CDR1 and CDR2 are MNHEY and SVGEGT. The V end was cut by 3 bases, the J end by 1 base, with 21 bases between. This CDR3 is CASSYRLGRNHANTEAFF. In nucleotides, the CDR3 is TGTGCCAGCAGTTATAGGTTGGGGAGGAACCATGCGAACACTGAAGCTTTCTTT.

The chain employs TRBV5-1 and TRBJ2-4; 8 nucleotides match TRBD2. Germline loops: CDR1 SGHRS, CDR2 YFSETQ. V shed 1 base, J shed 0 bases, and the junction held 3 bases outside the gene matches. The CDR3 sequence is 16 residues long. CDR3 loop: CASSLLAGLAKNIQYF. The CDR3 DNA is TGCGCCAGCAGCTTGCTAGCGGGCTTAGCCAAAAACATTCAGTACTTC.

The V call is TRBV19, the J call TRBJ1-2; 8 bases are a match to TRBD1. Germline V gene data show CDR1 as LNHDA and CDR2 as SQIVND (reference sequence). V lost 0 bases and J lost 4; bases outside the gene matches: 13. The CDR3 is 18 residues long. The CDR3 here is CASSIDNFLAGGAYGYTF. The CDR3 DNA reads as TGTGCCAGTAGTATAGATAATTTTTTGGCAGGGGGCGCCTATGGCTACACCTTC. The whole variable domain, remainder taken from reference TRBV19 and TRBJ1-2, is DGGITQSPKYLFRKEGQNVTLSCEQNLNHDAMYWYRQDPGQGLRLIYYSQIVNDFQKGDIAEGYSVSREKKESFPLTVTSAQKNPTAFYLCASSIDNFLAGGAYGYTFGSGTRLTVV.

This clone has more than one count but fewer than ten. V and J are TRBV6-6 and TRBJ2-2, with TRBD1 as a possible D gene (6 bases). The CDR3 has 15 amino acids. V was cut by 5 bases and J by 6 bases, with 16 bases left in between. CDR1 is MNHNY, CDR2 SVGAGI, per germline (reference sequence). This CDR3 reads CASSPRGVGAGELFF. The CDR3 bases are TGTGCCAGCAGTCCCAGGGGTGTGGGTGCCGGGGAGCTGTTTTTT.

This sequence joins TRBV6-5 and TRBJ2-3; no definite D call. Germline CDR1 is MNHEY and CDR2 is SVGAGI. The CDR3 length is 13 residues. Trimming took 5 bases from V and 7 from J, leaving 13 bases between them. The CDR3 is CASSPLVKYTQYF. The CDR3 DNA follows: TGTGCCAGCAGTCCATTAGTCAAATATACGCAGTATTTT.

DNA for the CDR3: TGCGCCAGCAGCAAGGACAGGTTGAACACTGAAGCTTTCTTT. Its protein product is CASSKDRLNTEAFF. The chain joins TRBV5-1 to TRBJ1-1, with 7 nucleotides matching TRBD1. The CDR3 has 14 residues. Per the germline V gene, CDR1 is SGHRS and CDR2 is YFSETQ. V shed 4 bases and J 0 bases; nucleotides not matched to a gene: 3.

The rearrangement joins TRBV3-1 (or the pseudogene TRBV3-2) to TRBJ1-2; 8 nucleotides agree with TRBD1. V lost 4 bases, J lost 12 bases, and 7 bases stayed unmatched. This CDR3 region has 12 residues. The germline V gene encodes CDR1 LGHDT and CDR2 YNNKEL (reference sequence). The CDR3 bases are TGTGCCAGCAGCCTGTTAGGACAGGGCGACACCTTC. It translates to CASSLLGQGDTF.

The chain uses TRBV6-5 and TRBJ1-1; 9 positions agree with TRBD1. Germline V lookup: CDR1 MNHEY, CDR2 SVGAGI. CDR3 size: 15 residues. Trimming removed 0 bases from V and 4 bases from J; junction bases left unmatched: 3. CDR3 region: CASSYSDRGSTEAFF. DNA of the CDR3: TGTGCCAGCAGTTACTCAGACAGGGGGAGCACTGAAGCTTTCTTT.

This rearrangement joins TRBV7-9 to TRBJ1-5; 11 positions match TRBD1. With V trimmed by 4 bases and J by 0 bases, 5 bases remained unmatched. The CDR3 runs 17 residues. Germline CDR1 and CDR2: SEHNR and FQNEAQ (reference sequence). The CDR3 DNA reads as TGTGCCAGCAGCTCGGGACAGGGGGGATATAGCAATCAGCCCCAGCATTTT. It is translated as CASSSGQGGYSNQPQHF.

This clone was seen only once. The J gene is TRBJ2-7, the V gene TRBV14, with D tentatively TRBD1 (6 bases). The CDR3 has 16 residues. Trimming cost V 4 bases and J 4 bases, with 20 bases left between them. Germline CDR1 SGHDN, CDR2 FVKESK. The CDR3: CASSPGGQQGKYEQYF. The CDR3 bases are TGTGCCAGCAGCCCTGGGGGCCAACAAGGAAAATACGAGCAGTACTTC.

This chain joins TRBV2 and TRBJ1-1; TRBD1 aligns across 8 bases. The CDR3 runs to 15 residues. Germline CDR1 is SNHLY and CDR2 is FYNNEI. Trimming at V came to 7 bases and at J to 1 base, leaving 8 bases not matched to a gene. The CDR3 nucleotides read TGTGCCAGCACCCCGCGGGACAGGTGGAACACTGAAGCTTTCTTT. Its protein product is CASTPRDRWNTEAFF.

This sequence joins TRBV19 and TRBJ1-2; D is possibly TRBD1 (5 bases). CDR1 is LNHDA and CDR2 is SQIVND in the germline V gene (reference sequence). The CDR3 runs to 13 residues. Trimming shortened V by 8 bases and J by 5 bases, and 15 bases separated the two germline ends. CDR3 DNA sequence: TGTGCCAGTCGTCGCTCAGGGAGGTATGGCTACACCTTC. It specifies CASRRSGRYGYTF.